Below are 19 T cell receptor beta chains sequenced from a single sample in a study of cytomegalovirus exposure and HLA in healthy donors. The PCR made use of 60 Vbeta and 13 Jbeta primers. Some clones are missing from TCRdb's copy, which holds only in-frame ones; the method was immunoSEQ multiplex PCR. The sample has 150,000 to 200,000 clones, about four fifths seen once. Sequenced: PBMCs. The receptors originated from a woman between 50 and 59 years old in good health and CMV-seronegative.

This chain's CDR3 is CASTPGTTNEKLFF. The CDR3 coding sequence is TGTGCCAGCACCCCCGGGACAACTAATGAAAAACTGTTTTTT. The V gene is TRBV7-9, the J gene TRBJ1-4; no reliable D call. Germline V gives CDR1 SEHNR, CDR2 FQNEAQ (reference sequence). Trimming stripped 7 bases from V and 0 bases from J, with 9 bases between. The CDR3 is made up of 14 amino acids. The full variable domain, its missing parts supplied by reference TRBV7-9 and TRBJ1-4, is DTGVSQNPRHKITKRGQNVTFRCDPISEHNRLYWYRQTLGQGPEFLTYFQNEAQLEKSRLLSDRFSAERPKGSFSTLEIQRTEQGDSAMYLCASTPGTTNEKLFFGSGTQLSVL.

The chain couples TRBV9 to TRBJ2-7; tentatively, D is TRBD2 (6 bases). The CDR3 is 14 amino acids. Germline-derived CDR1 and CDR2 are SGDLS and YYNGEE. Trimming stripped 0 bases from V and 6 bases from J, with 13 bases between. The CDR3 is CASSVGGLTSEQYF. CDR3 DNA: TGTGCCAGCAGCGTAGGGGGACTTACAAGCGAGCAGTACTTC.

On this clone itself: Other DNA sequences in this sample translate to the same CDR3. The rearrangement uses TRBV7-2 and TRBJ2-1; 9 bases match TRBD2. Trimming cost V 5 bases and J 4 bases; bases outside gene matches: 6. CDR3 size: 15 residues. Germline V gene data show CDR1 as SGHTA and CDR2 as FQGNSA. CDR3 bases: TGTGCCAGCAGCCAAGGACTAGCGAGATACAATGAGCAGTTCTTC. Amino acids: CASSQGLARYNEQFF.

V and J are TRBV6-6 and TRBJ2-1; 10 positions agree with TRBD2. After removal of 6 bases from V and 3 bases from J, the junction contained 8 bases not matched to a gene. Germline V gene lookup returns CDR1 MNHNY and CDR2 SVGAGI (reference sequence). CDR3 length: 16 residues. The CDR3 sequence is CASSPWTSGYYNEQFF. The CDR3 nucleotides are TGTGCCAGCAGCCCCTGGACTAGCGGATACTACAATGAGCAGTTCTTC.

The V call is TRBV28, the J call TRBJ1-1, with a tentative D call TRBD1 (6 bases). CDR3 length: 15 residues. V was pared by 3 bases and J by 1 base, with 12 bases between. Germline CDR1 MDHEN, CDR2 SYDVKM. The CDR3 DNA reads as TGTGCCAGCAGTTTGAGGGGGGGGAGGAACACTGAAGCTTTCTTT. Encoded protein: CASSLRGGRNTEAFF.

The V gene is TRBV19, the J gene TRBJ2-2; D may be TRBD2 (5 bases). Germline values: CDR1 LNHDA, CDR2 SQIVND (reference sequence). The CDR3 runs to 16 residues. V was shortened by 7 bases and J by 0 bases, with 15 bases between the two germline ends. CDR3 nucleotides: TGTGCCAGTACCCTAAGAGGGTCAGCGAACACCGGGGAGCTGTTTTTT. This translates into CASTLRGSANTGELFF.

The chain is built from TRBV6-4 and TRBJ1-1, with a possible D match to TRBD1 (6 bases). The V and J ends lost 6 bases and 5 bases respectively, with 19 bases between them. Germline V gives CDR1 MRHNA, CDR2 SNTAGT. The CDR3 has 15 residues. Written as DNA, the CDR3 is TGTGCCAGCAGGGCCACGGGGGGCGTCGGGACTGAAGCTTTCTTT. It translates to CASRATGGVGTEAFF.

The genes are TRBV7-2 and TRBJ2-7; D possibly corresponds to TRBD2 (6 bases). Trimming took off 3 bases at V and 0 bases at J, with 12 bases between the two ends. Germline lookup yields CDR1 SGHTA and CDR2 FQGNSA. The CDR3 spans 15 residues. CDR3 amino acids: CASSFSVGGSYEQYF. CDR3 coding DNA: TGTGCCAGCAGCTTCTCAGTGGGGGGCTCCTACGAGCAGTACTTC.

The chain uses TRBV6-5 and TRBJ1-2; a weak D match, TRBD1 (6 bases). Germline CDR1 is MNHEY and CDR2 is SVGAGI. Trimming took 0 bases from V and 9 from J, leaving 17 bases between them. This CDR3 spans 15 amino acids. The DNA for the CDR3 is TGTGCCAGCAGTTACTCGAGGGGGGGCGTAGGTAGCTACACCTTC. Translating it yields CASSYSRGGVGSYTF.

V is TRBV15 and J is TRBJ2-7, with TRBD1 identical over 8 bases. There are 14 residues in the CDR3. V shed 4 bases and J 8 bases; nucleotides not matched to a gene: 10. CDR1 is LNHNV and CDR2 is YYDKDF in the germline V gene (reference sequence). CDR3 nucleotides: TGTGCCACCAGCACAATGACGCGGGACAGGAAGCAGTACTTC. This sequence encodes CATSTMTRDRKQYF.

This chain links TRBV5-6 with TRBJ1-5; 9 bases match TRBD1. The J segment lost 2 bases and the V segment lost 3 bases, leaving 3 bases of the junction unmatched. This CDR3 has 15 amino acids. Germline-derived CDR1 and CDR2 are SGHDT and YYEEEE. The CDR3 nucleotides read TGTGCCAGCAGCTCGAGGACAGGGGGCAATCAGCCCCAGCATTTT. Its protein is CASSSRTGGNQPQHF.

This clone was seen a handful of times. The DNA for the CDR3 is TGTGCCAGCAGGTCATCGCCCGGGACAGCGAAAGGGGAAGCTTTCTTT. It translates to CASRSSPGTAKGEAFF. The rearrangement joins TRBV6-6 to TRBJ1-1; 7 bases match TRBD1. V was clipped by 6 bases and J by 8 bases; unmatched bases: 18. The CDR3 is 16 residues long. Per germline, CDR1 MNHNY and CDR2 SVGAGI (reference sequence).

This clone was observed a handful of times. The chain uses TRBV7-3 and TRBJ1-1; D not resolved. CDR3 size: 15 residues. Germline-derived CDR1 and CDR2 are SGHTA and FQGTGA. V dropped 2 bases and J dropped 0 bases, with 10 bases sitting between them. CDR3 DNA: TGTGCCAGCAGCTTACAGGCCAGCATGAACACTGAAGCTTTCTTT. It is translated as CASSLQASMNTEAFF.

This rearrangement joins TRBV11-1 to TRBJ2-4; D call uncertain. The CDR3 is 15 amino acids. Germline CDR1 SGHAT, CDR2 FQDESV (reference sequence). The V gene lost 5 bases and the J gene lost 6 bases, with 17 bases spanning the gap. For the CDR3, the DNA is TGTGCCAGCAGCCCACGAGACACATTCGGAAACATTCAGTACTTC. Protein product: CASSPRDTFGNIQYF.

The rearrangement uses TRBV5-1 and TRBJ2-7, with TRBD2 matching over 7 bases. Per germline, CDR1 SGHRS and CDR2 YFSETQ. The ends lost 3 bases at V and 1 base at J; junction bases unmatched: 7. The CDR3 has 15 residues. This CDR3 is CASSSHLAASYEQYF. DNA of the CDR3: TGCGCCAGCAGCTCCCATCTAGCGGCTTCCTACGAGCAGTACTTC.

V is TRBV4-3 and J is TRBJ2-7; TRBD1 might be the D (6 bases). The CDR3 has 13 residues. The ends were cut back, 0 bases at V and 7 bases at J, with 10 bases in the middle. Germline V gives CDR1 LGHNA, CDR2 YSLEER. The chain's CDR3 is CASSQEQGSEQYF. The CDR3 bases are TGCGCCAGCAGCCAAGAACAGGGATCAGAGCAGTACTTC.

The chain uses TRBV2 and TRBJ2-3; TRBD1 matches at 9 bases. CDR3 size: 19 residues. V gave up 2 bases and J gave up 0 bases; unmatched junction bases: 12. Germline-derived CDR1 and CDR2 are SNHLY and FYNNEI. CDR3 DNA: TGTGCCAGCAGTGAAATCCCGGGACAGGGAGGCTTTAGCACAGATACGCAGTATTTT. It translates to CASSEIPGQGGFSTDTQYF.

The rearrangement links TRBV28 to TRBJ1-5, with 8 bases matching TRBD1. The CDR3 is 15 amino acids. CDR1 MDHEN and CDR2 SYDVKM come from the germline V gene. The trim removed 8 bases at V and 6 bases at J, leaving 12 bases unmatched. The CDR3 region has the DNA TGTGCCAGCCGAGTTTCGGACAGGGCGGTTCAGCCCCAGCATTTT. Amino acid sequence: CASRVSDRAVQPQHF.

V is TRBV18 and J is TRBJ2-4; 7 bases map to TRBD2. This CDR3 contains 14 residues. With V trimmed by 4 bases and J by 2 bases, 2 bases remained unmatched. The germline CDR1 and CDR2 sequences are KGHSH and LQKENI. The chain's CDR3 is CASSRTSTKNIQYF. DNA of the CDR3: TGTGCCAGCTCACGGACTAGTACCAAAAACATTCAGTACTTC.